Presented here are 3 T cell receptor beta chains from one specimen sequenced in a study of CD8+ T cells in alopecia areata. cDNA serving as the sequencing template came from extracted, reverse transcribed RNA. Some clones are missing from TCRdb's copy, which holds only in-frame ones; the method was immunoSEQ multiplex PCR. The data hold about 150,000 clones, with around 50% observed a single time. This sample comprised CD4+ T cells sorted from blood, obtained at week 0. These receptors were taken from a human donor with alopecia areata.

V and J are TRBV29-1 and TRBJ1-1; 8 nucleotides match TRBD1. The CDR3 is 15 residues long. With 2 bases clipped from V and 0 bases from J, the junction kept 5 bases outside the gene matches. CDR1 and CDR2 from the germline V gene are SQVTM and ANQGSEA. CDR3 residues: CSVELTGVLNTEAFF. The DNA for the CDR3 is TGCAGCGTTGAACTGACAGGGGTCCTGAACACTGAAGCTTTCTTT.

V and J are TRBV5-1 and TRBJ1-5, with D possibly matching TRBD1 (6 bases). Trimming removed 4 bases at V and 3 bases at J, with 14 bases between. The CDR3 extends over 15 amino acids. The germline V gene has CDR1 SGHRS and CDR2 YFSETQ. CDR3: CASSEGGLYNQPQHF. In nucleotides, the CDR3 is TGCGCCAGCAGCGAAGGGGGTTTATACAATCAGCCCCAGCATTTT.

The chain's CDR3 is CASSELAGSAGDEQFF. DNA of the CDR3: TGTGCCAGCAGTGAACTAGCGGGCTCGGCAGGCGATGAGCAGTTCTTC. The chain carries TRBV6-1 and TRBJ2-1; TRBD2 aligns across 8 bases. The junction had 11 bases not matched to a gene; V was cut back by 2 bases and J by 8 bases. Germline V gene lookup returns CDR1 MNHNS and CDR2 SASEGT. The CDR3 sequence is 16 residues long.